This entry is about one T cell receptor (beta chain). This sample stems from a study of shared clonotypes between healthy human individuals. On the study more broadly: CD8 memory received one plate per donor, CD8 naive two, CD4 memory three and CD4 naive three.

The CDR3 length is 14 residues. Germline V gives CDR1 MDHEN, CDR2 SYDVKM. V lost 1 base to trimming and J lost 6 bases, with 12 bases between them. Once extracted for a subset, genomic DNA was divided evenly among several immunoSEQ plates. The repertoire was sequenced with immunoSEQ multiplex PCR; TCRdb's copy has only in-frame clones and lacks some. Here the sample spans more than 850,000 clones, more than 75% being singletons. The source material was memory CD4+ T cells from PBMCs. Subset in this sample: CD45RA-negative fraction. The V and J genes are TRBV28 and TRBJ1-1; D gene ambiguous. The sequence came from a man aged 18 to 29 in good health. Some clones in this sample may be carry-over from other donors' samples. The CDR3 DNA reads as TGTGCCAGCAGTTTATCGGGAGGGTCCCCTGAAGCTTTCTTT. Translating gives CASSLSGGSPEAFF.